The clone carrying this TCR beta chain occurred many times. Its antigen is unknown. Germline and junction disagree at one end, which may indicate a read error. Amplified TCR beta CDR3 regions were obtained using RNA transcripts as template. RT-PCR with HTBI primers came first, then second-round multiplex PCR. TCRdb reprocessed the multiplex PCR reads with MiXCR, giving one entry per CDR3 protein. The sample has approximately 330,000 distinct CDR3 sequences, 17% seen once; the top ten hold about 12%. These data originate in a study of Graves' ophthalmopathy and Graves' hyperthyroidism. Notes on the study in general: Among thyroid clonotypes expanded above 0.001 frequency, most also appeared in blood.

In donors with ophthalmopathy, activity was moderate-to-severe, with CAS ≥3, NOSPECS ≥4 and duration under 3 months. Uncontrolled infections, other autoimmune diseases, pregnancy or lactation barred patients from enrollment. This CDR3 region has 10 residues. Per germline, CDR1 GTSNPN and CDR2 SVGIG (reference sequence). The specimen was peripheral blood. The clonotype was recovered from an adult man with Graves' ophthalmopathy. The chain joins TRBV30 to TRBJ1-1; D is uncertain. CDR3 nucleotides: TGTGCCGGGAGGGACACTGAAGCTTTCTTT. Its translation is CAGRDTEAFF.